Below are 18 T cell receptor beta chains sequenced from a single sample in a study of tumor-infiltrating lymphocytes in primary liver carcinoma. TCR beta cDNA was prepared out of roughly 450 ng total RNA by means of a constant-region primer. Slightly modified ARM-PCR, run as three nested multiplex PCR rounds, produced the TCR beta libraries. Two initial PCR rounds of 10 to 11 cycles each paired TRBV1-TRBV30 forward primers with a C-beta reverse primer. TCRdb passed the multiplex PCR reads through MiXCR, listing each CDR3 protein once. The table lists fewer than 400,000 distinct CDR3 sequences, approximately 58% of them singletons. The authors took blood RNA from unsorted whole blood and also extracted germline DNA. The specimen was peripheral blood. These receptors were taken from a woman aged 25-40 years with primary liver carcinoma and hepatitis B virus infection.

The chain is built from TRBV12-3 or TRBV12-4 and TRBJ1-1, with D tentatively TRBD1 (6 bases). V was shortened by 1 base and J by 4 bases, with 28 bases between the two germline ends. The CDR3 has 20 residues. CDR3 coding DNA: TGTGCCAGCAGTTTAGTTCTCGCTGGGGAACAGGGATACGGCGGCACTGAAGCTTTCTTT. This translates into CASSLVLAGEQGYGGTEAFF.

This chain uses TRBV14 with TRBJ2-3; the D gene is possibly TRBD1 (5 bases). The J call is uncertain, as TRBJ1-5 better fits the DNA end. Germline CDR1 SGHDN, CDR2 FVKESK. This CDR3 has 16 residues. CDR3 in amino acids: CASSHPGRELTDTQHF. The CDR3 region has the DNA TGTGCCAGCAGCCACCCGGGGCGGGAGCTTACAGATACGCAGCATTTT.

This clonotype was seen at least ten times. The chain carries TRBV29-1 and TRBJ1-1, with D unclear. This CDR3 has 11 amino acids. Germline V CDR1 and CDR2: SQVTM, ANQGSEA. The V and J ends lost 5 bases and 4 bases respectively, with 8 bases between them. The CDR3 spells CSVREVTEAFF. For the CDR3, the DNA is TGCAGCGTTCGGGAGGTCACTGAAGCTTTCTTT.

A remark on this clonotype: A read error is possible here, since a much larger clone lies one base away. The chain carries TRBV11-2 and TRBJ2-1, with 10 bases identical to TRBD2. The CDR3 spans 20 residues. Germline CDR1 SGHAT, CDR2 FQNNGV. CDR3 in amino acids: CTSSLRFGTSVQSSYNEQFF. The CDR3 nucleotides are TGTACCAGCAGCTTAAGGTTCGGGACTAGCGTACAGAGCTCCTACAATGAGCAGTTCTTC.

A note on this clonotype: One end of the junction fails to match germline, which may point to a read error. The chain combines TRBV7-9 with TRBJ2-7; weak D call: TRBD1 (5 bases). There are 14 residues in the CDR3. Looked up from germline, CDR1 is SEHNR and CDR2 is FQNEAQ (reference sequence). This CDR3 reads CASSLNPGMHDQYF. CDR3 DNA: TGTGCCAGCAGCTTAAATCCAGGGATGCACGATCAGTACTTC.

With regard to this clonotype: The junction does not match germline at one end; this may be a read error. V and J are TRBV7-9 and TRBJ2-1; D is perhaps TRBD2 (5 bases). The CDR3 has 14 amino acids. The germline V gene encodes CDR1 SEHNR and CDR2 FQNEAQ (reference sequence). The CDR3 reads CASSLKDDYSEQFF. In DNA form, the CDR3 reads TGTGCCAGCAGCTTGAAGGACGACTACAGTGAGCAGTTCTTC.

This clonotype was recorded many times. This chain uses TRBV29-1 with TRBJ2-3, with 9 bases lining up with TRBD2. The ends lost 4 bases at V and 5 bases at J; junction bases unmatched: 7. Germline loops: CDR1 SQVTM, CDR2 ANQGSEA. The CDR3 has 14 amino acids. CDR3 coding DNA: TGCAGCGTTGGTACTAGCGGGCGTGAAGATACGCAGTATTTT. As protein: CSVGTSGREDTQYF.

The J gene is TRBJ2-3, the V gene TRBV5-4, with D perhaps matching TRBD2 (6 bases). The V gene lost 5 bases and the J gene lost 2 bases, with 9 bases spanning the gap. Germline loops: CDR1 SGHNT, CDR2 YYREEE (reference sequence). This CDR3 has 13 amino acids. CDR3 in DNA: TGTGCCAGCAGGACTAGGACCACAGATACGCAGTATTTT. As protein: CASRTRTTDTQYF. The whole variable domain, remainder taken from reference TRBV5-4 and TRBJ2-3, is ETGVTQSPTHLIKTRGQQVTLRCSSQSGHNTVSWYQQALGQGPQFIFQYYREEENGRGNFPPRFSGLQFPNYSSELNVNALELDDSALYLCASRTRTTDTQYFGPGTRLTVL.

Regarding this clonotype: Given a much more abundant clone one base away, this may be a read error. The rearrangement joins TRBV29-1 to TRBJ2-1; 9 bases map to TRBD2. The CDR3 runs 15 residues. Germline lookup yields CDR1 SQVTM and CDR2 ANQGSEA. The CDR3 sequence is CSVEVLAGGSGEQSF. The DNA of the CDR3 is TGCAGCGTTGAAGTTTTGGCGGGAGGGAGCGGCGAGCAGTCCTTC.

This clonotype has just a few counts. The V gene is TRBV12-3 or TRBV12-4, the J gene TRBJ1-5; 10 bases agree with TRBD1. V lost 2 bases and J lost 3; bases outside the gene matches: 4. This CDR3 contains 16 residues. The CDR3 region is CASSLWDRGYNQPQHF. The DNA of the CDR3 is TGTGCCAGCAGTTTATGGGACAGGGGATACAATCAGCCCCAGCATTTT.

About this clonotype: Given a much more abundant clone one base away, this may be a read error. The V call is TRBV5-4, the J call TRBJ2-5; D is undetermined. Germline values: CDR1 SGHNT, CDR2 YYREEE (reference sequence). The CDR3 has 13 amino acids. CDR3 DNA: TGTGCCAGCAGCTTGGTTGGGCTTGAGACCCGGTACTTC. Protein product: CASSLVGLETRYF.

Comment on this clonotype: At one end, the junction sequence differs from germline, possibly due to a read error. This chain joins TRBV11-2 and TRBJ2-3; D gene ambiguous. In germline, CDR1 is SGHAT, CDR2 FQNNGV. The length of the CDR3 is 14 residues. The DNA for the CDR3 is TGTGCCGGCAGCTTAAGTCGCAGGACAGATACGCAGTATTTT. It translates to CAGSLSRRTDTQYF.

In its sample, this clonotype was seen a few times. The chain combines TRBV12-3 or TRBV12-4 with TRBJ2-4; 7 nucleotides line up with TRBD2. V lost 5 bases, J lost 3 bases, and 10 bases stayed unmatched. CDR3 size: 16 residues. DNA of the CDR3: TGTGCCAGCAGTGGGAGGGAGGCGGTGATCAAAAACATTCAGTACTTC. Translated, it gives CASSGREAVIKNIQYF.

This clonotype was detected many times. The chain uses TRBV4-1 and TRBJ1-4; tentatively, D is TRBD1 (5 bases). Trimming left V 0 bases short and J 6 bases short, with 17 bases between. This CDR3 spans 17 amino acids. Looked up from germline, CDR1 is MGHRA and CDR2 is YSYEKL. The CDR3: CASSQDSRRLGDEKLFF. CDR3 nucleotides: TGCGCCAGCAGCCAAGATTCCCGGCGCCTGGGGGATGAAAAACTGTTTTTT.

V and J are TRBV5-4 and TRBJ2-7; 7 nucleotides line up with TRBD2. The CDR3 consists of 14 residues. V lost 4 bases to trimming and J lost 6 bases; unmatched junction nucleotides: 10. CDR1 and CDR2 (germline): SGHNT, YYREEE (reference sequence). The CDR3 DNA reads TGTGCCAGCAGCCTGGCTAGCGGATCCGGCGAGCAGTACTTC. The encoded protein is CASSLASGSGEQYF.

V gene TRBV24-1 combines with J gene TRBJ2-5; D gene unclear. This CDR3 contains 15 residues. The germline V gene encodes CDR1 KGHDR and CDR2 SFDVKD. V lost 4 bases and J 0 bases, leaving 11 bases between the germline ends. CDR3: CATSDWRQHQETQYF. The CDR3 region has the DNA TGTGCCACCAGTGACTGGCGGCAGCACCAAGAGACCCAGTACTTC.

The sample holds a few counts of this clonotype. The chain links TRBV6-2 or TRBV6-3 to TRBJ2-1; maybe TRBD2 (5 bases). Per the germline V gene, CDR1 is MNHEY and CDR2 is SVGEGT. Trimming stripped 8 bases from V and 4 bases from J, with 21 bases between. The CDR3 totals 16 residues. CDR3 sequence (DNA): TGTGCCAGCTGTCCGTCGACCCTAGCCCAGTACAATGAGCAGTTCTTC. It encodes CASCPSTLAQYNEQFF.

This clonotype was picked up many times. The V call is TRBV6-5, the J call TRBJ2-5; D possibly uses TRBD1 or TRBD2 (5 bases each). The length of the CDR3 is 13 residues. V was shortened by 7 bases and J by 7 bases, with 16 bases between the two germline ends. Germline V gene sequence: CDR1 MNHEY, CDR2 SVGAGI. In DNA form, the CDR3 reads TGTGCCAGCACTGACAGTCTACGGGGGACCCAGTACTTC. Translating it yields CASTDSLRGTQYF.